This T cell receptor (beta chain) was identified in a study of T cell responses to AZD1222 COVID-19 vaccine. Overall study context: Researchers grouped second doses given at about 4 or about 12 weeks into one pool.

Germline V gene data show CDR1 as SGDLS and CDR2 as YYNGEE. The CDR3 contains 14 residues. Trimming took 4 bases from V and 5 from J; bases not matched to a gene: 6. Some clones are missing from TCRdb's copy, which holds only in-frame ones; the method was immunoSEQ multiplex PCR. The sample contains around 120,000 clones, approximately 85% of which appear only once. Sequenced material: peripheral blood, taken on day 0 of AZD1222 vaccination. This receptor was obtained from an adult in good health. The chain employs TRBV9 and TRBJ2-7; TRBD1 agrees at 10 bases. Here the CDR3 reads CASSKRQGAHEQYF. CDR3 coding DNA: TGTGCCAGCAGCAAACGACAGGGGGCGCACGAGCAGTACTTC.